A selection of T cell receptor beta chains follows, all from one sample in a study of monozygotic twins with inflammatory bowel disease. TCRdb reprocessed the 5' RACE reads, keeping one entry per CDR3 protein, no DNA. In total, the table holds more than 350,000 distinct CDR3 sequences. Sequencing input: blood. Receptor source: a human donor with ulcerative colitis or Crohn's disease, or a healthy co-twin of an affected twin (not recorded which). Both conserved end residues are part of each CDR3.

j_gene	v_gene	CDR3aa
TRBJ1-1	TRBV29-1	CSVDLQGGTEAFF
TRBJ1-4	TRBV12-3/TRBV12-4	CASRTDRGGTKRKLFF
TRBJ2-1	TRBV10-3	CAISGSSGSWNEQFF
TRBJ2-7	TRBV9	CASSFEGSGEQYF
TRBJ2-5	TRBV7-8	CATRTGGESEYF
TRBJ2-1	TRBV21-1	CASSPKGGARNEQFF
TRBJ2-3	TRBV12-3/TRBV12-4	CASTPLLKITDTQYF
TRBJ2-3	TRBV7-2	CASSLGQRRTDTQYF
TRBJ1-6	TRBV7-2	CASSLAPNGGYNSPLHF
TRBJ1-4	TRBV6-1	CATKGGLFSNEKLFF
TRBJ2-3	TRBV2	CASSPGTSMYTDTQYF
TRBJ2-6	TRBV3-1	CASSPIYSGANVLTF
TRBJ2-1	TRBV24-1	CATSDSRSYNEQFF
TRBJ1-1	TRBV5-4	CASSLSEGSRGEAFF
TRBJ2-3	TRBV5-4	CASSPALGGGDTQYF
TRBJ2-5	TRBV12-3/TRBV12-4	CASSLGDSGGYQETQYF
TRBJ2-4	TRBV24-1	CATSDPSDLGRNIQYF
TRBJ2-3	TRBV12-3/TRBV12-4	CASSFFTEGTTDTQYF
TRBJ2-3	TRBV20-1	CSARDLAGVIDTQYF
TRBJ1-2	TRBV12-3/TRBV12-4	CASSPTGAYGYTF
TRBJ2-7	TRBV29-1	CSVAGDTSYEQYF
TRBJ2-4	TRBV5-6	CASSLGRQAKNIQYF
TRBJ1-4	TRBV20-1	CSARKGGQGWEKLFF
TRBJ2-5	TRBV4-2	CASSHSHGSAETQYF
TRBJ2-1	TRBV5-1	CASSWGTGAGNEQFF
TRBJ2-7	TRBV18	CASTTGPPAYEQYF
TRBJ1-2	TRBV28	CASSAPGQVLYGYTF
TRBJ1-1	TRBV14	CASSPEGSTEAFF
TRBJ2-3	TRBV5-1	CASSSTSGGAGDTQYF
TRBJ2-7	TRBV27	CASRDRGLGYEQYF
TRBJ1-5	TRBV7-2	CASSRTDRGSQPQHF